A selection of T cell receptor beta chains follows, all from one sample in a study of siplizumab effects on memory and regulatory T cells. TCRdb keeps only in-frame clones here, not all; method: immunoSEQ multiplex PCR. The sample carries around 95,000 clones, about 91% recorded once. Sequenced input: CD4+ T cells sorted from blood. The source of these receptors is a human donor in good health. The conserved cysteine and the conserved F or W are not part of the CDR3 here. Each record gives: V gene, J gene, CDR3 protein.

v_call: TRBV9; j_call: TRBJ2-5; cdr3_aa: ASSENSGGARETQY
v_call: TRBV10-3; j_call: TRBJ2-7; cdr3_aa: AISKPGQGVGSYEQY
v_call: TRBV10-3; j_call: TRBJ1-1; cdr3_aa: AISEGRVNTEAF
v_call: TRBV4-3; j_call: TRBJ1-1; cdr3_aa: ASSQEARSTNTEAF
v_call: TRBV2; j_call: TRBJ2-5; cdr3_aa: ASSLGLAGPLETQY
v_call: TRBV10-1; j_call: TRBJ2-6; cdr3_aa: ASSESRRSGANVLT
v_call: TRBV28; j_call: TRBJ1-6; cdr3_aa: ASRGQGYNSPLH
v_call: TRBV11-1; j_call: TRBJ2-3; cdr3_aa: ASSPQAGGRDTQY
v_call: TRBV15; j_call: TRBJ2-3; cdr3_aa: ATSRENTQY
v_call: TRBV6-5; j_call: TRBJ1-2; cdr3_aa: ASKGAALGYT
v_call: TRBV28; j_call: TRBJ2-7; cdr3_aa: ASSLTPREQY
v_call: TRBV7-7; j_call: TRBJ2-7; cdr3_aa: ASSLARDRAYEQY